These T cell receptor beta chains were read from a single sample in a study of blood T cells in healthy people across ages. From the 5' RACE reads, TCRdb called clonotypes with MiXCR, one entry per CDR3 protein. The profile shows around 650,000 distinct CDR3 sequences, approximately 31% of them singletons. Sample: blood. The receptors were gathered from a woman older than 75 in good health. Both conserved end residues are part of each CDR3. Each record gives: D gene, J gene, V gene, clone size, CDR3 protein, CDR3 DNA. A D gene is named only where the DNA matches it firmly. Part of the rows lack a size; the others show once, few, many or a class for expanded clones.

d_gene: TRBD2; j_gene: TRBJ2-2; v_gene: TRBV5-1; abundance: -; CDR3aa: CASYGTSGTGELFF; CDR3nt: TGCGCCAGTTACGGGACTAGCGGGACCGGGGAGCTGTTTTTT
d_gene: -; j_gene: TRBJ2-1; v_gene: TRBV6-5; abundance: many; CDR3aa: CASSDGLLGEQFF; CDR3nt: TGTGCCAGCAGTGACGGACTTTTAGGTGAGCAGTTCTTC
d_gene: -; j_gene: TRBJ1-2; v_gene: TRBV7-2; abundance: few; CDR3aa: CASSSNGDTGIYGYTF; CDR3nt: TGTGCCAGCAGCTCAAACGGCGACACAGGGATCTATGGCTACACCTTC
d_gene: -; j_gene: TRBJ1-1; v_gene: TRBV20-1; abundance: -; CDR3aa: CSAALDTEAFF; CDR3nt: TGCAGTGCAGCCCTGGACACTGAAGCTTTCTTT
d_gene: -; j_gene: TRBJ2-3; v_gene: TRBV5-1; abundance: few; CDR3aa: CASSEAPSTDTQYF; CDR3nt: TGCGCCAGCAGTGAGGCCCCTAGCACAGATACGCAGTATTTT
d_gene: TRBD2; j_gene: TRBJ2-7; v_gene: TRBV7-6; abundance: few; CDR3aa: CASSLVARGGSYEQYF; CDR3nt: TGTGCCAGCAGCTTAGTAGCGCGGGGGGGATCCTACGAGCAGTACTTC
d_gene: -; j_gene: TRBJ2-5; v_gene: TRBV7-9; abundance: many; CDR3aa: CASSRSGDLMGETQYF; CDR3nt: TGTGCCAGCAGTAGATCAGGAGACTTGATGGGGGAGACCCAGTACTTC
d_gene: -; j_gene: TRBJ2-3; v_gene: TRBV5-1; abundance: -; CDR3aa: CASSFYGLEDTQYF; CDR3nt: TGCGCCAGCAGCTTTTATGGCCTGGAAGATACGCAGTATTTT
d_gene: TRBD2; j_gene: TRBJ2-7; v_gene: TRBV9; abundance: many; CDR3aa: CASSVGLAGADYEQYF; CDR3nt: TGTGCCAGCAGCGTGGGACTAGCGGGGGCCGACTACGAGCAGTACTTC
d_gene: -; j_gene: TRBJ1-2; v_gene: TRBV28; abundance: many; CDR3aa: CASRPGSRGYTF; CDR3nt: TGTGCCAGCAGACCGGGGTCGAGGGGCTACACCTTC
d_gene: TRBD1; j_gene: TRBJ1-1; v_gene: TRBV6-5; abundance: few; CDR3aa: CASSFILTGGLNTEAFF; CDR3nt: TGTGCCAGCAGTTTCATCCTGACAGGGGGGTTGAACACTGAAGCTTTCTTT
d_gene: -; j_gene: TRBJ2-5; v_gene: TRBV5-4; abundance: many; CDR3aa: CASSPRAGYQETQYF; CDR3nt: TGTGCCAGCAGCCCGCGGGCGGGGTACCAAGAGACCCAGTACTTC
d_gene: TRBD2; j_gene: TRBJ2-7; v_gene: TRBV27; abundance: -; CDR3aa: CASSQWLSGRPYEQYF; CDR3nt: TGTGCCAGCAGTCAGTGGCTAAGCGGGAGACCCTACGAGCAGTACTTC
d_gene: TRBD1; j_gene: TRBJ2-3; v_gene: TRBV5-1; abundance: many; CDR3aa: CASSRFTGGLRTDTQYF; CDR3nt: TGCGCCAGCAGCCGCTTTACAGGGGGACTCCGCACAGATACGCAGTATTTT
d_gene: -; j_gene: TRBJ1-6; v_gene: TRBV30; abundance: many; CDR3aa: CARTGQSNNSPLHF; CDR3nt: TGTGCCCGCACCGGACAGTCCAATAATTCACCCCTCCACTTT
d_gene: -; j_gene: TRBJ1-5; v_gene: TRBV28; abundance: -; CDR3aa: CASRTLNQPQHF; CDR3nt: TGTGCCAGCAGGACACTAAATCAGCCCCAGCATTTT
d_gene: TRBD2; j_gene: TRBJ2-1; v_gene: TRBV3-1; abundance: -; CDR3aa: CASSQGVAGVVEQFF; CDR3nt: TGTGCCAGCAGCCAAGGTGTAGCGGGAGTAGTTGAGCAGTTCTTC
d_gene: TRBD2; j_gene: TRBJ2-1; v_gene: TRBV7-2; abundance: once; CDR3aa: CASSSGPSGRNEQFF; CDR3nt: TGTGCCAGCAGCTCCGGCCCTAGCGGGAGGAATGAGCAGTTCTTC
d_gene: TRBD1; j_gene: TRBJ1-2; v_gene: TRBV20-1; abundance: few; CDR3aa: CSAVRGNNYGYTF; CDR3nt: TGCAGTGCCGTCAGGGGGAATAACTATGGCTACACCTTC
d_gene: -; j_gene: TRBJ2-1; v_gene: TRBV7-8; abundance: many; CDR3aa: CASSLVIRLVGGHEQFF; CDR3nt: TGTGCCAGCAGCTTAGTCATCCGGCTCGTGGGGGGCCATGAGCAGTTCTTC
d_gene: -; j_gene: TRBJ2-3; v_gene: TRBV20-1; abundance: few; CDR3aa: CSEGGGDTQYF; CDR3nt: TGCAGTGAGGGGGGCGGGGATACGCAGTATTTT
d_gene: -; j_gene: TRBJ1-4; v_gene: TRBV3-1; abundance: -; CDR3aa: CASSQVMGEKLFF; CDR3nt: TGTGCCAGCAGCCAAGTGATGGGTGAAAAACTGTTTTTT
d_gene: -; j_gene: TRBJ1-4; v_gene: TRBV5-1; abundance: -; CDR3aa: CASSRGEGPYPKTNEKLFF; CDR3nt: TGCGCCAGCAGCCGAGGGGAGGGACCATACCCGAAAACTAATGAAAAACTGTTTTTT
d_gene: TRBD1; j_gene: TRBJ2-5; v_gene: TRBV20-1; abundance: -; CDR3aa: CSARVPLRLDRAQYQETQYF; CDR3nt: TGCAGTGCTAGAGTCCCCCTTAGGCTTGACAGGGCCCAGTACCAAGAGACCCAGTACTTC
d_gene: TRBD1; j_gene: TRBJ1-6; v_gene: TRBV14; abundance: -; CDR3aa: CASSRDRGSPLHF; CDR3nt: TGTGCCAGCAGCCGGGACAGGGGTTCGCCCCTCCACTTT
d_gene: -; j_gene: TRBJ2-7; v_gene: TRBV20-1; abundance: many; CDR3aa: CSAQRLIAYEQYF; CDR3nt: TGCAGTGCTCAGAGACTGATAGCCTACGAGCAGTACTTC
d_gene: -; j_gene: TRBJ1-2; v_gene: TRBV20-1; abundance: many; CDR3aa: CSARGSALFYGYTF; CDR3nt: TGCAGTGCTAGAGGATCCGCACTGTTCTATGGCTACACCTTC
d_gene: -; j_gene: TRBJ1-1; v_gene: TRBV20-1; abundance: few; CDR3aa: CSARDVFWAESTEAFF; CDR3nt: TGCAGTGCTAGAGATGTTTTTTGGGCCGAGAGCACTGAAGCTTTCTTT
d_gene: -; j_gene: TRBJ1-1; v_gene: TRBV5-6; abundance: -; CDR3aa: CASSALGGDTEAFF; CDR3nt: TGTGCCAGCAGCGCGTTGGGGGGGGACACTGAAGCTTTCTTT
d_gene: -; j_gene: TRBJ2-7; v_gene: TRBV20-1; abundance: many; CDR3aa: CSAAIGSGEQYF; CDR3nt: TGCAGTGCTGCGATTGGATCGGGCGAGCAGTACTTC
d_gene: TRBD2; j_gene: TRBJ2-3; v_gene: TRBV4-3; abundance: many; CDR3aa: CASSQATWEGRADTQYF; CDR3nt: TGCGCCAGCAGCCAAGCGACGTGGGAGGGACGAGCAGATACGCAGTATTTT
d_gene: -; j_gene: TRBJ1-1; v_gene: TRBV5-1; abundance: few; CDR3aa: CASSLGVSAEITTGAFF; CDR3nt: TGCGCCAGCAGCTTGGGAGTATCCGCAGAGATAACCACTGGAGCTTTCTTT
d_gene: -; j_gene: TRBJ2-3; v_gene: TRBV6-1; abundance: many; CDR3aa: CASRLGSARTDTQYF; CDR3nt: TGTGCCAGCAGATTAGGTTCCGCTCGCACAGATACGCAGTATTTT
d_gene: TRBD1; j_gene: TRBJ2-7; v_gene: TRBV28; abundance: -; CDR3aa: CASRTPGQGSEQYF; CDR3nt: TGTGCCAGCAGAACACCGGGACAGGGGAGCGAGCAGTACTTC
d_gene: -; j_gene: TRBJ2-7; v_gene: TRBV7-9; abundance: once; CDR3aa: CASSQDGGAPYEQYF; CDR3nt: TGTGCCAGCAGCCAAGATGGGGGGGCTCCCTACGAGCAGTACTTC
d_gene: -; j_gene: TRBJ1-2; v_gene: TRBV9; abundance: few; CDR3aa: CASSSQYRGANYGYTF; CDR3nt: TGTGCCAGCAGCTCCCAATACCGGGGAGCTAACTATGGCTACACCTTC
d_gene: -; j_gene: TRBJ1-5; v_gene: TRBV7-2; abundance: many; CDR3aa: CASSFSSGSRAQHF; CDR3nt: TGTGCCAGCAGCTTCTCAAGCGGGAGCAGGGCCCAGCATTTT
d_gene: -; j_gene: TRBJ2-7; v_gene: TRBV12-1; abundance: many; CDR3aa: CASSYDPYRGAYEQYF; CDR3nt: TGTGCCAGCAGTTACGACCCGTACCGGGGGGCCTACGAGCAGTACTTC